One sample yielded the 31 T cell receptor beta chains listed below, sequenced in a study of T cell responses to AZD1222 COVID-19 vaccine. Method: immunoSEQ multiplex PCR; TCRdb's copy keeps in-frame clones and lacks some. The sample yields about 120,000 clones, 90% to 95% seen once. Specimen: peripheral blood, collected on day 0 of AZD1222 vaccination. Receptors were obtained from an adult in good health.

The chain is built from TRBV27 and TRBJ2-7; 10 bases agree with TRBD2. The germline CDR1 and CDR2 sequences are MNHEY and SMNVEV (reference sequence). J was trimmed by 4 bases and V by 7 bases; bases with no gene match: 4. This CDR3 comprises 13 residues. In DNA form, the CDR3 reads TGTGCCAGCACTAGCGGGGGTTTGTACGAGCAGTACTTC. This gives the protein CASTSGGLYEQYF.

The chain uses TRBV5-4 and TRBJ2-7; D is perhaps TRBD1 (7 bases). There are 14 residues in the CDR3. The V end lost 6 bases, the J end lost 3 bases, and 16 bases lay between the germline ends. Germline lookup yields CDR1 SGHNT and CDR2 YYREEE (reference sequence). The CDR3: CASTAGQNNYEQYF. In DNA form, the CDR3 reads TGTGCCAGCACCGCGGGACAGAATAACTACGAGCAGTACTTC.

CDR3 sequence: CAISAPGQKNIQYF. CDR3 nucleotide sequence: TGTGCCATCAGTGCCCCGGGACAGAAAAACATTCAGTACTTC. The chain combines TRBV10-3 with TRBJ2-4; the match to TRBD1 covers 7 bases. This CDR3 comprises 14 residues. Germline CDR1 is ENHRY and CDR2 is SYGVKD. Trimming cost V 4 bases and J 4 bases; bases outside gene matches: 4.

The CDR3 DNA is TGTGCCGTACAGGGGGCGAGCAATCAGCCCCAGCATTTT. It specifies CAVQGASNQPQHF. The genes are TRBV7-9 and TRBJ1-5, with 9 bases fitting TRBD1. The CDR3 runs 13 residues. V lost 11 bases and J lost 1; bases outside the gene matches: 3. Germline values: CDR1 SEHNR, CDR2 FQNEAQ (reference sequence).

The chain links TRBV6-5 to TRBJ2-2; no reliable D call. V lost 0 bases and J lost 7, with 6 bases in between. The CDR3 loop spans 13 amino acids. The germline CDR1 and CDR2 sequences are MNHEY and SVGAGI. CDR3 sequence reads: CASSYSGGGELFF. DNA of the CDR3: TGTGCCAGCAGTTACTCGGGCGGCGGGGAGCTGTTTTTT.

The chain employs TRBV24-1 and TRBJ2-6; TRBD2 matches 8 bases. This CDR3 is 16 amino acids long. Looked up from germline, CDR1 is KGHDR and CDR2 is SFDVKD. The junction had 4 bases not matched to a gene; V was cut back by 4 bases and J by 3 bases. This CDR3 reads CATSDPAGGGANVLTF. The CDR3 DNA sequence: TGTGCCACCAGTGACCCGGCGGGAGGTGGGGCCAACGTCCTGACTTTC.

The gene calls are TRBV9 and TRBJ1-4, with D hard to call. Germline V gene lookup returns CDR1 SGDLS and CDR2 YYNGEE. This CDR3 has 15 residues. The germline V and J ends were trimmed by 0 bases and 1 base, with 7 bases remaining between them. The CDR3 DNA reads TGTGCCAGCAGCGTAGAGATCGGAACTAATGAAAAACTGTTTTTT. Protein sequence: CASSVEIGTNEKLFF.

The chain has TRBV27 and TRBJ2-3; 8 nucleotides align to TRBD1. With V trimmed by 5 bases and J by 0 bases, 4 bases remained unmatched. From germline, CDR1 is MNHEY and CDR2 SMNVEV (reference sequence). The CDR3 contains 15 residues. CDR3 protein: CASSPRTGSTDTQYF. Here the CDR3 DNA reads TGTGCCAGCAGTCCACGGACAGGGAGCACAGATACGCAGTATTTT.

CDR3 nucleotide sequence: TGTGCCAGCAGCTCCTCGACAGGGGGGACTGAAGCTTTCTTT. Its protein product is CASSSSTGGTEAFF. V is TRBV11-1 and J is TRBJ1-1; 9 bases are a match to TRBD1. Germline-derived CDR1 and CDR2 are SGHAT and FQDESV (reference sequence). V lost 4 bases and J lost 5; bases outside the gene matches: 5. The CDR3 loop spans 14 amino acids.

The V call is TRBV5-1, the J call TRBJ1-1, with D possibly TRBD1 on 5 matching bases. Trimming took off 2 bases at V and 1 base at J, with 9 bases between the two ends. The length of the CDR3 is 14 residues. CDR1 and CDR2 (germline): SGHRS, YFSETQ. In DNA form, the CDR3 reads TGCGCCAGCAGCTTCGGCAGGGCGAACACTGAAGCTTTCTTT. Protein: CASSFGRANTEAFF.

V is TRBV5-1 and J is TRBJ2-7; 8 bases fit TRBD1. V lost 6 bases, J lost 3 bases, and 11 bases stayed unmatched. CDR1 and CDR2 (germline): SGHRS, YFSETQ. The CDR3 is 15 amino acids. The CDR3 region is CASNVGGQGFYEQYF. CDR3 nucleotide sequence: TGCGCCAGCAATGTGGGCGGACAGGGTTTCTACGAGCAGTACTTC.

The chain couples TRBV5-1 to TRBJ2-7; 9 nucleotides align to TRBD1. CDR3 length equals 18 residues. Germline CDR1 reads SGHRS; CDR2 reads YFSETQ. V lost 1 base, J lost 3 bases, and 14 bases stayed unmatched. DNA for the CDR3: TGCGCCAGCAGCTTGTATGGGGGCGACAGGGGGTTCCGCTACGAGCAGTACTTC. As protein: CASSLYGGDRGFRYEQYF.

The V gene is TRBV10-1, the J gene TRBJ2-1, with unresolved D. V was shortened by 10 bases and J by 0 bases, with 10 bases between the two germline ends. Per germline, CDR1 WNHNN and CDR2 SYGVQD (reference sequence). This CDR3 spans 13 amino acids. CDR3 loop: CATLESSYNEQFF. For the CDR3, the DNA is TGCGCCACCTTAGAGAGCTCCTACAATGAGCAGTTCTTC.

The J gene is TRBJ2-7, the V gene TRBV14; no firm D call. In germline, CDR1 is SGHDN, CDR2 FVKESK. V lost 0 bases, J lost 1 base, and 10 bases lay in between. The CDR3 extends over 15 amino acids. Written as DNA, the CDR3 is TGTGCCAGCAGCCAAGATCTACACATTTCCTACGAGCAGTACTTC. It is translated as CASSQDLHISYEQYF.

The chain links TRBV5-1 to TRBJ1-1; D remains unclear. This CDR3 is 14 amino acids long. CDR1 is SGHRS, CDR2 YFSETQ, per germline. V lost 2 bases, J lost 1 base, and 9 bases lay in between. The CDR3 DNA reads TGCGCCAGCAGCTTTTCCAGGTCGAACACTGAAGCTTTCTTT. Protein sequence: CASSFSRSNTEAFF. Using reference TRBV5-1 and TRBJ1-1 for the parts outside the CDR3, the full variable domain is KAGVTQTPRYLIKTRGQQVTLSCSPISGHRSVSWYQQTPGQGLQFLFEYFSETQRNKGNFPGRFSGRQFSNSRSEMNVSTLELGDSALYLCASSFSRSNTEAFFGQGTRLTVV.

This clone was seen just once. This chain links TRBV7-2 with TRBJ1-2; tentatively, D is TRBD1 (5 bases). The germline gives CDR1 SGHTA, CDR2 FQGNSA. The CDR3 extends over 13 amino acids. The germline V and J ends were trimmed by 3 bases and 4 bases, with 9 bases remaining between them. The CDR3: CASSLGEGYGYTF. CDR3 sequence (DNA): TGTGCCAGCAGCTTGGGGGAGGGCTATGGCTACACCTTC.

The J gene is TRBJ2-7, the V gene TRBV19; 9 bases are shared with TRBD1. Trimming took 6 bases from V and 0 from J; bases not matched to a gene: 6. This CDR3 is 15 amino acids long. Germline CDR1 is LNHDA and CDR2 is SQIVND (reference sequence). The CDR3 loop reads CASRRGTGSSYEQYF. In nucleotides, the CDR3 is TGTGCCAGTAGACGGGGGACAGGGAGCTCCTACGAGCAGTACTTC.

The CDR3 loop is CASSFDPNYGYTF. The CDR3 DNA reads as TGTGCCAGCAGCTTTGACCCTAACTATGGCTACACCTTC. V gene TRBV11-2 combines with J gene TRBJ1-2; no definite D call. Trimming took 3 bases from V and 0 from J, leaving 5 bases between them. The CDR3 totals 13 residues. The germline V gene has CDR1 SGHAT and CDR2 FQNNGV.

The chain links TRBV7-8 to TRBJ2-7, with 7 bases that match TRBD2. V was clipped by 0 bases and J by 0 bases; unmatched bases: 8. Germline lookup yields CDR1 SGHVS and CDR2 FQNEAQ. The CDR3 contains 17 residues. The chain's CDR3 is CASSLAWSGVSSYEQYF. DNA for the CDR3: TGTGCCAGCAGCTTAGCTTGGAGCGGGGTAAGCTCCTACGAGCAGTACTTC.

V gene TRBV7-9 combines with J gene TRBJ1-1, with D maybe TRBD1 (5 bases). There are 14 residues in the CDR3. CDR1 is SEHNR, CDR2 FQNEAQ, per germline (reference sequence). V lost 8 bases to trimming and J lost 2 bases, with 15 bases between them. CDR3 loop: CASLIQGFNTEAFF. CDR3 nucleotide sequence: TGTGCCAGCCTAATCCAGGGTTTTAACACTGAAGCTTTCTTT. Together with reference TRBV7-9 and TRBJ1-1, the CDR3 gives the full variable domain: DTGVSQNPRHKITKRGQNVTFRCDPISEHNRLYWYRQTLGQGPEFLTYFQNEAQLEKSRLLSDRFSAERPKGSFSTLEIQRTEQGDSAMYLCASLIQGFNTEAFFGQGTRLTVV.

The gene calls are TRBV18 and TRBJ1-1, with D perhaps matching TRBD1 (5 bases). Germline V gene data show CDR1 as KGHSH and CDR2 as LQKENI. The CDR3 is 14 amino acids. V gave up 1 base and J gave up 4 bases, with 10 bases separating them. The CDR3 here is CASSPQDSLTEAFF. The CDR3, as DNA: TGTGCCAGCTCACCACAAGACAGCCTCACTGAAGCTTTCTTT. Full variable domain (outside the CDR3, taken from reference TRBV18 and TRBJ1-1): NAGVMQNPRHLVRRRGQEARLRCSPMKGHSHVYWYRQLPEEGLKFMVYLQKENIIDESGMPKERFSAEFPKEGPSILRIQQVVRGDSAAYFCASSPQDSLTEAFFGQGTRLTVV.

This clone occurred a few times. The genes are TRBV27 and TRBJ1-1; D is uncertain. Between the trimmed V and J ends, which lost 3 bases and 1 base, there was a span of 12 bases. The germline gives CDR1 MNHEY, CDR2 SMNVEV (reference sequence). This CDR3 contains 15 residues. CDR3 loop: CASSFTSQRNTEAFF. The CDR3 DNA reads TGTGCCAGCAGTTTTACGTCCCAAAGGAACACTGAAGCTTTCTTT.

This rearrangement joins TRBV9 to TRBJ2-2; 8 bases are a match to TRBD1. This CDR3 comprises 16 residues. Unmatched junction bases numbered 5, after V lost 0 bases and J lost 4 bases. Looked up from germline, CDR1 is SGDLS and CDR2 is YYNGEE. The CDR3 protein is CASSVAAGGLTGELFF. CDR3 nucleotides: TGTGCCAGCAGCGTAGCGGCAGGGGGCCTCACCGGGGAGCTGTTTTTT.

The chain couples TRBV2 to TRBJ2-5; 8 bases align to TRBD2. V lost 3 bases, J lost 7 bases, and 4 bases stayed unmatched. CDR1 and CDR2 (germline): SNHLY, FYNNEI. This CDR3 region has 13 residues. CDR3 nucleotide sequence: TGTGCCAGCAGTGAGACTAGCGTAGGGACCCAGTACTTC. It yields the protein CASSETSVGTQYF.

The rearrangement links TRBV9 to TRBJ2-3; tentative D call: TRBD2 (6 bases). V was pared by 3 bases and J by 1 base, with 12 bases between. CDR1 and CDR2 (germline): SGDLS, YYNGEE. The length of the CDR3 is 15 residues. DNA of the CDR3: TGTGCCAGCAGCGCGTCCCAGCGGGGCACAGATACGCAGTATTTT. This gives the protein CASSASQRGTDTQYF.

J is TRBJ1-4 and V is TRBV19; D possibly corresponds to TRBD1 (6 bases). The germline V and J ends were trimmed by 5 bases and 4 bases, with 8 bases remaining between them. The CDR3 contains 13 residues. Looked up from germline, CDR1 is LNHDA and CDR2 is SQIVND (reference sequence). CDR3 nucleotides: TGTGCCAGTAGTGGGACATTTAATGAAAAACTGTTTTTT. Protein: CASSGTFNEKLFF. Supplemented by reference TRBV19 and TRBJ1-4, the full variable domain reads DGGITQSPKYLFRKEGQNVTLSCEQNLNHDAMYWYRQDPGQGLRLIYYSQIVNDFQKGDIAEGYSVSREKKESFPLTVTSAQKNPTAFYLCASSGTFNEKLFFGSGTQLSVL.

This clone was detected once. The J gene is TRBJ2-7, the V gene TRBV2; weak D call: TRBD2 (5 bases). In germline, CDR1 is SNHLY, CDR2 FYNNEI. V was shortened by 6 bases and J by 4 bases, with 13 bases between the two germline ends. This CDR3 is built from 13 residues. The CDR3 bases are TGTGCCAGCAGCGGTGGACGGGATTACGAGCAGTACTTC. Amino acids: CASSGGRDYEQYF.

This CDR3 is CASSGGSVPLGNTIYF. For the CDR3, the DNA is TGTGCCAGCTCCGGGGGATCGGTTCCCCTCGGAAACACCATATATTTT. The V and J genes are TRBV7-8 and TRBJ1-3, with D tentatively TRBD1 (5 bases). Germline V gene data show CDR1 as SGHVS and CDR2 as FQNEAQ. The CDR3 covers 16 residues. The V and J ends lost 8 bases and 4 bases respectively, with 21 bases between them.

The V and J genes are TRBV6-6 and TRBJ1-2; possibly TRBD1 for D (5 bases). The CDR3 has 13 residues. V dropped 2 bases and J dropped 3 bases, with 7 bases sitting between them. Germline V gives CDR1 MNHNY, CDR2 SVGAGI (reference sequence). The CDR3 loop reads CASSYDSYYGYTF. The CDR3 coding sequence is TGTGCCAGCAGTTACGACAGCTACTATGGCTACACCTTC.

The chain recombines TRBV29-1 with TRBJ2-1; D possibly corresponds to TRBD2 (6 bases). The germline CDR1 and CDR2 sequences are SQVTM and ANQGSEA. The ends were cut back, 7 bases at V and 0 bases at J, with 10 bases in the middle. The CDR3 length is 13 residues. DNA of the CDR3: TGCAGCGCGAGGCGGGACTCCTACAATGAGCAGTTCTTC. Its protein product is CSARRDSYNEQFF.

The count of this clone is one. This same CDR3 is encoded by further DNA sequences in the sample. J is TRBJ1-5 and V is TRBV7-2; D gene unclear. The length of the CDR3 is 13 residues. Germline values: CDR1 SGHTA, CDR2 FQGNSA. Deletions cut 1 base from V and 4 bases from J, with 5 bases between. The CDR3 DNA follows: TGTGCCAGCAGCTTAGAAAGGAATCAGCCCCAGCATTTT. It is translated as CASSLERNQPQHF.